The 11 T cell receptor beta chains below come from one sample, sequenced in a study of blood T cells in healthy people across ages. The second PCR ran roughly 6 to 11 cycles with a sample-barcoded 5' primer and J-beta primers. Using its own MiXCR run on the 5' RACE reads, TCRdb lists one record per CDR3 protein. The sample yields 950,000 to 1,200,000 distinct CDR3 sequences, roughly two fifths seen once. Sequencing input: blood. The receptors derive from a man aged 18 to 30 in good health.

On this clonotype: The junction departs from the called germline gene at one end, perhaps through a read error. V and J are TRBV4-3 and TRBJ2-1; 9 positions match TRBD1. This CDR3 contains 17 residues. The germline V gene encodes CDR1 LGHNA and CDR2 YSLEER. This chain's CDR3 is CASSQGNRGPSDNEQFF. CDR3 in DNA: TGCGCCAGCAGCCAGGGAAACAGGGGGCCCTCCGACAATGAGCAGTTCTTC.

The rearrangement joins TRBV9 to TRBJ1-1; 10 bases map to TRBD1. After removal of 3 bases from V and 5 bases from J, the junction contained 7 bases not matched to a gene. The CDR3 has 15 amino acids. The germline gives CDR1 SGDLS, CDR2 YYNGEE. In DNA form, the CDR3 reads TGTGCCAGCAGCGCTCGGGACAGGGGCCTGACTGAAGCTTTCTTT. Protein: CASSARDRGLTEAFF.

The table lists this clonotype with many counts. The CDR3 reads CASSQGFYNEQFF. The CDR3 DNA follows: TGTGCCAGCAGCCAGGGGTTCTACAATGAGCAGTTCTTC. The chain recombines TRBV14 with TRBJ2-1; unclear D gene. Germline V gene lookup returns CDR1 SGHDN and CDR2 FVKESK. Trimming cost V 3 bases and J 3 bases, with 6 bases left between them. The CDR3 has 13 amino acids.

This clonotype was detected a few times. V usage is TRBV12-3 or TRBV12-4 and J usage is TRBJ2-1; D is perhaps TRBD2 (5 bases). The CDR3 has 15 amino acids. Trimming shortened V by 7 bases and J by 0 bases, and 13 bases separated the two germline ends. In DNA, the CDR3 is TGTGCCAGCACGGTGGGTGGGAGCTCCTACAATGAGCAGTTCTTC. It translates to CASTVGGSSYNEQFF.

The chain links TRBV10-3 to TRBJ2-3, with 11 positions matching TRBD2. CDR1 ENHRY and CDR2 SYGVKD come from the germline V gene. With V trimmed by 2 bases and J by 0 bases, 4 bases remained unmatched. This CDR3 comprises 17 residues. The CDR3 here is CAISERGLAGSTDTQYF. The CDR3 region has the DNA TGTGCCATCAGTGAGCGAGGACTAGCGGGTAGCACAGATACGCAGTATTTT.

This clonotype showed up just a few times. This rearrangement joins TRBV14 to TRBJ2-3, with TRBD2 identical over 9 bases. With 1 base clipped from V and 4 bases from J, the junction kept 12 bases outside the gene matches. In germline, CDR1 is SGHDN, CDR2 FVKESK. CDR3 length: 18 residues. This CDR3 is CASSQGFGGGAGADTQYF. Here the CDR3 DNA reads TGTGCCAGCAGCCAAGGTTTTGGCGGGGGGGCAGGAGCAGATACGCAGTATTTT.

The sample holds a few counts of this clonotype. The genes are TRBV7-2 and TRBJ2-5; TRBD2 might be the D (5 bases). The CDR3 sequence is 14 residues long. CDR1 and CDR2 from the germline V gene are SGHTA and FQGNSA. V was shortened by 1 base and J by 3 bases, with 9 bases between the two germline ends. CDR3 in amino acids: CASSLVVREETQYF. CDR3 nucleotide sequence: TGTGCCAGCAGCTTAGTTGTGCGGGAAGAGACCCAGTACTTC.

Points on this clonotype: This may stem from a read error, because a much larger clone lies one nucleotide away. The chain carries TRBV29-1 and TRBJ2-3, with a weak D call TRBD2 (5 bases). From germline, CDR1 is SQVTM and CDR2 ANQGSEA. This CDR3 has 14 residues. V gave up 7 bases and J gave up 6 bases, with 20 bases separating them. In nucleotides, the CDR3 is TGCAGCGCTGTCCGGCTAGCTCGAACGGATACGCAGTATTTT. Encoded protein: CSAVRLARTDTQYF.

The CDR3 DNA is TGTGCCAGCAGTTGGGGGGAAAGTCCCTACAATGAGCAGTACTTC. This gives the protein CASSWGESPYNEQYF. V and J are TRBV12-3 or TRBV12-4 and TRBJ2-1; D possibly corresponds to TRBD2 (6 bases). The end of the DNA fits TRBJ2-7 better, so the J call may be wrong. The CDR3 has 15 residues.

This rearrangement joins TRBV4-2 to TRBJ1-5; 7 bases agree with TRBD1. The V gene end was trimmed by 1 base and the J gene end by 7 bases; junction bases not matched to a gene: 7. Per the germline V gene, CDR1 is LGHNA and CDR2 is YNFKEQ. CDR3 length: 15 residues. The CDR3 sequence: CASSQALTGAQPQHF. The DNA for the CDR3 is TGTGCCAGCAGCCAAGCACTAACAGGGGCCCAGCCCCAGCATTTT.

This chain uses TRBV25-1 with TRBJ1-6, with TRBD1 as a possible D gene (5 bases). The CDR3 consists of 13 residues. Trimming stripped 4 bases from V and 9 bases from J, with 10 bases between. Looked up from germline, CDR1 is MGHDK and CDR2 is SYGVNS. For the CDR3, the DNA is TGTGCCAGCAGTGTTGCAGGGAGTTCACCCCTCCACTTT. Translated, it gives CASSVAGSSPLHF. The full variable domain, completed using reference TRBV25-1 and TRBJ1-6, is EADIYQTPRYLVIGTGKKITLECSQTMGHDKMYWYQQDPGMELHLIHYSYGVNSTEKGDLSSESTVSRIRTEHFPLTLESARPSHTSQYLCASSVAGSSPLHFGNGTRLTVT.